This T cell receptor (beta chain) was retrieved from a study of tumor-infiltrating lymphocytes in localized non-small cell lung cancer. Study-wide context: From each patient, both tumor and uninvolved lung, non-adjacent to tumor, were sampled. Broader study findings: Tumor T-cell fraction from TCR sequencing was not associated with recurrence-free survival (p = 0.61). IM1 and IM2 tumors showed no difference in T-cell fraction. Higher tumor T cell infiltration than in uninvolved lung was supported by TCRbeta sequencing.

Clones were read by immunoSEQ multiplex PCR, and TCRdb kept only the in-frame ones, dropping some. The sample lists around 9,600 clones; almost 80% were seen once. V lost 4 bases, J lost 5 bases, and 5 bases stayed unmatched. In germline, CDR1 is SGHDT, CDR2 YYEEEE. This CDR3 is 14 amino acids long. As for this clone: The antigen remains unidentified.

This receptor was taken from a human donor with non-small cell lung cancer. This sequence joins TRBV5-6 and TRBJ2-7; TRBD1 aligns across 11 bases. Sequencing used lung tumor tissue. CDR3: CASSGGQGADEQYF. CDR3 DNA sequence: TGTGCCAGCAGCGGAGGACAGGGGGCCGACGAGCAGTACTTC.